Shown below are 28 T cell receptor beta chains from a single sample sequenced in a study of control samples from healthy donors and cancer patients. Repertoires were generated with immunoSEQ multiplex PCR, while TCRdb's copy carries only in-frame clones and drops some. The sample's table shows about 200,000 clones. Specimen: blood. These TCRs come from a woman aged 25 to 39 in good health.

The chain is built from TRBV28 and TRBJ1-5; TRBD1 agrees at 7 bases. The V gene's germline CDR1 is MDHEN and CDR2 SYDVKM. V lost 2 bases to trimming and J lost 6 bases; unmatched junction nucleotides: 7. The CDR3 length is 15 residues. The CDR3: CASSLAQGVSQPQHF. The CDR3 DNA sequence: TGTGCCAGCAGTTTAGCCCAGGGGGTCAGTCAGCCCCAGCATTTT.

The chain uses TRBV9 and TRBJ2-5; possibly TRBD1 for D (5 bases). The CDR3 consists of 14 residues. With 0 bases removed from V and 7 bases from J, the gap between germline ends came to 13 bases. Germline CDR1 SGDLS, CDR2 YYNGEE. CDR3 loop: CASSVATGARTQYF. As DNA, the CDR3 is TGTGCCAGCAGCGTAGCTACTGGGGCAAGGACCCAGTACTTC.

The chain has TRBV29-1 and TRBJ1-5; D is unclear. The CDR3 runs to 13 residues. Germline CDR1 SQVTM, CDR2 ANQGSEA. Trimming took 0 bases from V and 6 from J, leaving 9 bases between them. CDR3 sequence reads: CSVEDKEGQPQHF. The CDR3 DNA follows: TGCAGCGTTGAAGATAAGGAGGGTCAGCCCCAGCATTTT. The full variable domain, rest sourced from reference TRBV29-1 and TRBJ1-5, is SAVISQKPSRDICQRGTSLTIQCQVDSQVTMMFWYRQQPGQSLTLIATANQGSEATYESGFVIDKFPISRPNLTFSTLTVSNMSPEDSSIYLCSVEDKEGQPQHFGDGTRLSIL.

CDR3 amino acids: CASSLGTGMNTEAFF. The CDR3 DNA is TGTGCCAGCAGCTTAGGGACGGGCATGAACACTGAAGCTTTCTTT. This sequence joins TRBV11-3 and TRBJ1-1, with D uncertain. Trimming left V 1 base short and J 0 bases short, with 9 bases between. This CDR3 region has 15 residues. Germline lookup yields CDR1 SGHNT and CDR2 YENEEA.

The chain couples TRBV30 to TRBJ2-1; 7 nucleotides agree with TRBD1. This CDR3 contains 14 residues. Germline CDR1 reads GTSNPN; CDR2 reads SVGIG (reference sequence). The V segment lost 2 bases and the J segment 10 bases; nucleotides outside the gene matches: 11. This CDR3 is CAWSSYRGNGEQFF. Written as DNA, the CDR3 is TGTGCCTGGAGTTCCTACAGGGGCAATGGCGAGCAGTTCTTC.

The chain uses TRBV27 and TRBJ2-5; the D gene could be TRBD1 or TRBD2 (6 bases each). The CDR3 is 15 amino acids. Germline assignment: CDR1 MNHEY and CDR2 SMNVEV (reference sequence). V shed 6 bases and J shed 5 bases, with 19 bases lying between them. CDR3 residues: CASRRGVRGFETQYF. The CDR3 DNA sequence: TGTGCCAGCAGGAGGGGGGTGAGAGGGTTTGAGACCCAGTACTTC.

This rearrangement joins TRBV5-1 to TRBJ2-1; possibly TRBD2 for D (7 bases). The germline CDR1 and CDR2 sequences are SGHRS and YFSETQ. The V end was cut by 2 bases, the J end by 0 bases, with 9 bases between. This CDR3 is built from 15 residues. The CDR3 spells CASSFRGASYNEQFF. In DNA, the CDR3 is TGCGCCAGCAGCTTTCGGGGGGCCTCCTACAATGAGCAGTTCTTC. Drawing the rest from reference TRBV5-1 and TRBJ2-1, the complete variable domain is KAGVTQTPRYLIKTRGQQVTLSCSPISGHRSVSWYQQTPGQGLQFLFEYFSETQRNKGNFPGRFSGRQFSNSRSEMNVSTLELGDSALYLCASSFRGASYNEQFFGPGTRLTVL.

This chain connects TRBV7-2 to TRBJ1-3, with D possibly TRBD1 on 5 matching bases. V dropped 5 bases and J dropped 4 bases, with 12 bases sitting between them. The CDR3 sequence is 14 residues long. The germline CDR1 and CDR2 sequences are SGHTA and FQGNSA. CDR3 protein: CASSRRVAGNTIYF. The CDR3 region has the DNA TGTGCCAGCAGCCGCAGGGTGGCCGGAAACACCATATATTTT.

The chain recombines TRBV6-1 with TRBJ1-3; D is undetermined. There are 14 residues in the CDR3. Trimming took 2 bases from V and 1 from J, leaving 6 bases between them. Germline values: CDR1 MNHNS, CDR2 SASEGT. The CDR3 loop reads CASSELGSGNTIYF. In DNA, the CDR3 is TGTGCCAGCAGTGAACTAGGGTCTGGAAACACCATATATTTT.

The chain employs TRBV2 and TRBJ2-3; the D call may be TRBD1 or TRBD2 (6 bases each). The CDR3 totals 14 residues. Trimming cost V 4 bases and J 9 bases, with 17 bases left between them. Per germline, CDR1 SNHLY and CDR2 FYNNEI. As DNA, the CDR3 is TGTGCCAGCAGTGCGGGGGCCCCTGGGGGGACGCAGTATTTT. Encoded protein: CASSAGAPGGTQYF. The entire variable domain, with the rest obtained from reference TRBV2 and TRBJ2-3, is as follows: EPEVTQTPSHQVTQMGQEVILRCVPISNHLYFYWYRQILGQKVEFLVSFYNNEISEKSEIFDDQFSVERPDGSNFTLKIRSTKLEDSAMYFCASSAGAPGGTQYFGPGTRLTVL.

The chain links TRBV4-1 to TRBJ1-6; 7 bases align to TRBD1. The CDR3 totals 16 residues. CDR1 and CDR2 (germline): MGHRA, YSYEKL. With 1 base clipped from V and 7 bases from J, the junction kept 7 bases outside the gene matches. CDR3 bases: TGCGCCAGCAGCCAAGTCCAAGGGGGCTACAATTCACCCCTCCACTTT. It specifies CASSQVQGGYNSPLHF.

The chain links TRBV27 to TRBJ1-2; TRBD1 matches at 9 bases. Germline V gene lookup returns CDR1 MNHEY and CDR2 SMNVEV (reference sequence). This CDR3 contains 15 residues. With 4 bases clipped from V and 4 bases from J, the junction kept 7 bases outside the gene matches. CDR3: CASSYGQGNIYGYTF. CDR3 in DNA: TGTGCCAGCAGTTACGGACAGGGGAACATCTATGGCTACACCTTC.

The chain is built from TRBV28 and TRBJ1-3, with D hard to call. This CDR3 has 13 residues. CDR1 is MDHEN and CDR2 is SYDVKM in the germline V gene. Trimming removed 8 bases at V and 0 bases at J, with 8 bases between. Written as DNA, the CDR3 is TGTGCCAGCGCACGGGTCTCTGGAAACACCATATATTTT. Its translation: CASARVSGNTIYF. The full variable domain, completed using reference TRBV28 and TRBJ1-3, is DVKVTQSSRYLVKRTGEKVFLECVQDMDHENMFWYRQDPGLGLRLIYFSYDVKMKEKGDIPEGYSVSREKKERFSLILESASTNQTSMYLCASARVSGNTIYFGEGSWLTVV.

V is TRBV7-2 and J is TRBJ1-1, with a tentative D call TRBD1 (6 bases). Between the trimmed V and J ends, which lost 5 bases and 5 bases, there was a span of 15 bases. CDR1 and CDR2 (germline): SGHTA, FQGNSA. This CDR3 is built from 14 residues. CDR3 DNA sequence: TGTGCCAGCAGCGGCCACAGGGCTGTGACTGAAGCTTTCTTT. Translating gives CASSGHRAVTEAFF.

This chain uses TRBV18 with TRBJ1-3; 7 bases are a match to TRBD1. Germline values: CDR1 KGHSH, CDR2 LQKENI. Losses at the gene ends were 2 bases for V and 1 base for J; bases not matched to a gene: 5. This CDR3 region has 16 residues. The chain's CDR3 is CASSPFQGVSGNTIYF. The DNA of the CDR3 is TGTGCCAGCTCACCATTCCAGGGGGTTTCTGGAAACACCATATATTTT.

V usage is TRBV13 and J usage is TRBJ2-7, with 13 positions matching TRBD2. V dropped 5 bases and J dropped 6; count of bases not matched to a gene: 7. Per the germline V gene, CDR1 is PRHDT and CDR2 is FYEKMQ (reference sequence). The CDR3 spans 15 residues. Written as DNA, the CDR3 is TGTGCCAGCAGCCCCCGGACTAGCGGGGGCTTCGAGCAGTACTTC. This gives the protein CASSPRTSGGFEQYF. Full variable domain (missing parts from reference TRBV13 and TRBJ2-7): AAGVIQSPRHLIKEKRETATLKCYPIPRHDTVYWYQQGPGQDPQFLISFYEKMQSDKGSIPDRFSAQQFSDYHSELNMSSLELGDSALYFCASSPRTSGGFEQYFGPGTRLTVT.

The chain couples TRBV5-1 to TRBJ2-3; D not certain. Looked up from germline, CDR1 is SGHRS and CDR2 is YFSETQ. CDR3 length: 12 amino acids. V lost 4 bases and J lost 4, with 7 bases in between. The CDR3 protein is CASSLGADTQYF. The CDR3 DNA is TGCGCCAGCAGCCTGGGCGCAGATACGCAGTATTTT.

The gene calls are TRBV27 and TRBJ2-7, with no clear D. The CDR3 has 13 amino acids. CDR1 MNHEY and CDR2 SMNVEV come from the germline V gene (reference sequence). V gave up 8 bases and J gave up 2 bases, with 13 bases separating them. The CDR3 region has the DNA TGTGCCAGCTCATACGGCCGAACCTACGAGCAGTACTTC. Translating gives CASSYGRTYEQYF.

The J gene is TRBJ1-1, the V gene TRBV6-5, with D unresolved. The germline V gene encodes CDR1 MNHEY and CDR2 SVGAGI. The germline V and J ends were trimmed by 0 bases and 2 bases, with 7 bases remaining between them. The CDR3 has 14 residues. The CDR3 loop is CASSYSFRNTEAFF. The CDR3, as DNA: TGTGCCAGCAGTTACTCGTTCCGTAACACTGAAGCTTTCTTT.

The chain joins TRBV28 to TRBJ1-6; D call uncertain. V was cut by 7 bases and J by 7 bases, with 17 bases left in between. The CDR3 sequence is 15 residues long. Germline V lookup: CDR1 MDHEN, CDR2 SYDVKM. CDR3 amino acids: CASTLLARSNSPLHF. CDR3 bases: TGTGCCAGCACCCTCCTGGCGCGGTCCAATTCACCCCTCCACTTT.

CDR3 DNA: TGTGCCAGCAGTGAGCGAAGGGGAGGCTCTGAGACCCAGTACTTC. As protein: CASSERRGGSETQYF. This chain links TRBV2 with TRBJ2-5, with a weak D call TRBD2 (6 bases). Looked up from germline, CDR1 is SNHLY and CDR2 is FYNNEI. The CDR3 extends over 15 amino acids. V lost 3 bases and J 5 bases, leaving 16 bases between the germline ends. The full variable domain, completed using reference TRBV2 and TRBJ2-5, is EPEVTQTPSHQVTQMGQEVILRCVPISNHLYFYWYRQILGQKVEFLVSFYNNEISEKSEIFDDQFSVERPDGSNFTLKIRSTKLEDSAMYFCASSERRGGSETQYFGPGTRLLVL.

V is TRBV10-2 and J is TRBJ2-1; 7 nucleotides align to TRBD1. Germline V gives CDR1 WSHSY, CDR2 SAAADI. The CDR3 extends over 12 amino acids. V shed 4 bases and J 9 bases; nucleotides not matched to a gene: 3. In DNA form, the CDR3 reads TGCGCCAGCAGTGCACAGGGGACTGAGCAGTTCTTC. Amino acids: CASSAQGTEQFF.

This chain uses TRBV4-1 with TRBJ1-4, with D maybe TRBD1 (5 bases). Trimming stripped 4 bases from V and 4 bases from J, with 7 bases between. Germline V gene lookup returns CDR1 MGHRA and CDR2 YSYEKL. This CDR3 contains 13 residues. CDR3 sequence reads: CASSRGLNEKLFF. The CDR3 nucleotides read TGCGCCAGCAGCCGGGGACTTAATGAAAAACTGTTTTTT.

The chain is built from TRBV12-3 or TRBV12-4 and TRBJ2-2; D gene ambiguous. The CDR3 extends over 12 amino acids. V shed 6 bases and J shed 7 bases, with 9 bases lying between them. The CDR3 nucleotides read TGTGCCAGCAGCCCCTGGGTCGGGGAGCTGTTTTTT. Residues: CASSPWVGELFF.

The gene calls are TRBV4-1 and TRBJ2-3; 8 bases line up with TRBD1. After removal of 3 bases from V and 6 bases from J, the junction contained 8 bases not matched to a gene. The CDR3 runs to 15 residues. Germline V CDR1 and CDR2: MGHRA, YSYEKL. The CDR3 here is CASSQLQGAPDTQYF. CDR3 in DNA: TGCGCCAGCAGCCAGCTTCAGGGGGCCCCTGATACGCAGTATTTT.

V usage is TRBV18 and J usage is TRBJ1-3; D gene ambiguous. The CDR3 has 13 residues. V was pared by 3 bases and J by 6 bases, with 9 bases between. Germline lookup yields CDR1 KGHSH and CDR2 LQKENI. The CDR3 protein is CASSPLGENTIYF. CDR3 sequence (DNA): TGTGCCAGCTCACCCCTCGGGGAAAACACCATATATTTT.

The chain couples TRBV25-1 to TRBJ1-6; 8 bases map to TRBD1. Germline CDR1 is MGHDK and CDR2 is SYGVNS. V shed 8 bases, J shed 7 bases, and the junction held 10 bases outside the gene matches. The CDR3 runs 15 residues. The CDR3 DNA reads TGTGCCAGCCATTCTTCTACAGGGGGGAATTCACCCCTCCACTTT. It specifies CASHSSTGGNSPLHF.

The CDR3 reads CASSLTGNNQPQHF. CDR3 bases: TGTGCCAGCAGTTTAACGGGGAACAATCAGCCCCAGCATTTT. The chain links TRBV27 to TRBJ1-5; unclear D gene. There are 14 residues in the CDR3. Germline V gene data show CDR1 as MNHEY and CDR2 as SMNVEV (reference sequence). V was cut by 2 bases and J by 3 bases, with 8 bases left in between.